The 15 T cell receptor beta chains presented below share a single source sample, sequenced in a study of cytomegalovirus exposure and HLA in healthy donors. The PCR had 60 Vbeta and 13 Jbeta primers. Repertoires were generated with immunoSEQ multiplex PCR, while TCRdb's copy carries only in-frame clones and drops some. The sample contains approximately 160,000 clones, about 82% of which appear only once. Sequences were obtained from PBMCs. All receptors derive from a woman aged 45-60 years in good health and CMV-seropositive.

V usage is TRBV29-1 and J usage is TRBJ2-1; D remains unclear. Germline CDR1 and CDR2: SQVTM and ANQGSEA. The CDR3 is made up of 13 amino acids. V was shortened by 2 bases and J by 2 bases, with 7 bases between the two germline ends. The CDR3: CSVEKRAYNEQFF. The CDR3 bases are TGCAGCGTTGAAAAGAGAGCCTACAATGAGCAGTTCTTC.

The chain has TRBV23-1 and TRBJ1-1; D is undetermined. TRBV23-1 is an open reading frame, and its role is uncertain. This CDR3 is 18 amino acids long. V was cut by 1 base and J by 1 base, with 19 bases left in between. The CDR3 region is CASSQYRRRPSQNTEAFF. The CDR3 bases are TGCGCCAGCAGTCAATATAGGAGGAGGCCTTCACAGAACACTGAAGCTTTCTTT.

This chain joins TRBV2 and TRBJ1-1; D might be TRBD1 (5 bases). Germline CDR1 and CDR2: SNHLY and FYNNEI. V lost 1 base and J 0 bases, leaving 9 bases between the germline ends. The CDR3 has 15 amino acids. The CDR3 nucleotides read TGTGCCAGCAGTGAAGATGGGGCTATGAACACTGAAGCTTTCTTT. As protein: CASSEDGAMNTEAFF.

The chain joins TRBV7-2 to TRBJ1-5; the D is unclear. In germline, CDR1 is SGHTA, CDR2 FQGNSA. With 4 bases removed from V and 5 bases from J, the gap between germline ends came to 15 bases. This CDR3 spans 15 amino acids. The CDR3 is CASSSGSVAHQPQHF. In nucleotides, the CDR3 is TGTGCCAGCAGCTCAGGATCAGTGGCTCATCAGCCCCAGCATTTT.

The V gene is TRBV27, the J gene TRBJ1-3, with D possibly matching TRBD1 (6 bases). The CDR3 is 14 amino acids. The V end lost 6 bases, the J end lost 1 base, and 10 bases lay between the germline ends. The germline CDR1 and CDR2 sequences are MNHEY and SMNVEV (reference sequence). CDR3 bases: TGTGCCAGCAGCGAACAGGGTTCTGGAAACACCATATATTTT. Encoded protein: CASSEQGSGNTIYF.

The chain employs TRBV5-6 and TRBJ1-2; 9 bases align to TRBD1. CDR1 is SGHDT and CDR2 is YYEEEE in the germline V gene. V was pared by 1 base and J by 2 bases, with 6 bases of the junction left unmatched. This CDR3 contains 16 residues. The CDR3 spells CASSLKGDRANYGYTF. Written as DNA, the CDR3 is TGTGCCAGCAGCTTGAAGGGGGACAGGGCCAACTATGGCTACACCTTC. The complete variable domain, with remaining parts taken from reference TRBV5-6 and TRBJ1-2, reads DAGVTQSPTHLIKTRGQQVTLRCSPKSGHDTVSWYQQALGQGPQFIFQYYEEEERQRGNFPDRFSGHQFPNYSSELNVNALLLGDSALYLCASSLKGDRANYGYTFGSGTRLTVV.

This clone was observed a few times. This rearrangement joins TRBV7-2 to TRBJ1-4, with a tentative D call TRBD1 (5 bases). V lost 1 base and J lost 6, with 18 bases in between. The CDR3 totals 17 residues. The germline gives CDR1 SGHTA, CDR2 FQGNSA. CDR3 nucleotide sequence: TGTGCCAGCAGCTTAGGGATGGGGGGAGAGCTATATGAAAAACTGTTTTTT. Protein: CASSLGMGGELYEKLFF.

V and J are TRBV2 and TRBJ2-7; possibly TRBD1 for D (5 bases). The CDR3 is 14 amino acids. V was shortened by 6 bases and J by 7 bases, with 19 bases between the two germline ends. Germline V gene sequence: CDR1 SNHLY, CDR2 FYNNEI. CDR3 region: CASSAGSSPREQYF. The CDR3, as DNA: TGTGCCAGCAGCGCAGGGTCCTCCCCTCGAGAGCAGTACTTC.

The chain recombines TRBV9 with TRBJ2-2; 8 positions agree with TRBD2. This CDR3 is built from 17 residues. The germline V gene encodes CDR1 SGDLS and CDR2 YYNGEE. Trimming at V came to 2 bases and at J to 2 bases, leaving 8 bases not matched to a gene. CDR3 in amino acids: CASSVGGGIPNTGELFF. CDR3 DNA: TGTGCCAGCAGCGTCGGGGGGGGGATCCCTAACACCGGGGAGCTGTTTTTT.

The chain carries TRBV28 and TRBJ2-7; maybe TRBD2 (5 bases). Trimming took off 5 bases at V and 0 bases at J, with 17 bases between the two ends. The CDR3 totals 16 residues. Germline CDR1 is MDHEN and CDR2 is SYDVKM. The CDR3 DNA reads as TGTGCCAGCAGTCTCTCGCTTGAGCGGAGCTCCTACGAGCAGTACTTC. Translating it yields CASSLSLERSSYEQYF.

This clone appeared a few times. The chain combines TRBV29-1 with TRBJ1-3, with D possibly TRBD1 on 6 matching bases. The CDR3 is made up of 15 amino acids. Germline V lookup: CDR1 SQVTM, CDR2 ANQGSEA. Trimming left V 6 bases short and J 0 bases short, with 15 bases between. CDR3 in DNA: TGCAGCGTAGCAGGGGCCCCGGCCTCTGGAAACACCATATATTTT. Amino acid sequence: CSVAGAPASGNTIYF.

This sequence joins TRBV7-2 and TRBJ1-1; 7 bases are a match to TRBD1. The CDR3 extends over 14 amino acids. CDR1 is SGHTA and CDR2 is FQGNSA in the germline V gene. Trimming at V came to 2 bases and at J to 4 bases, leaving 4 bases not matched to a gene. CDR3 bases: TGTGCCAGCAGCTTAAGGGACAGCTTCACTGAAGCTTTCTTT. This translates into CASSLRDSFTEAFF.

This rearrangement joins TRBV19 to TRBJ1-1, with a weak D call TRBD1 (6 bases). V was pared by 5 bases and J by 5 bases, with 12 bases between. Germline CDR1 is LNHDA and CDR2 is SQIVND (reference sequence). The CDR3 sequence is 13 residues long. The DNA for the CDR3 is TGTGCCAGTAGTCGAAACAGGGATACTGAAGCTTTCTTT. This encodes CASSRNRDTEAFF.

This chain connects TRBV4-2 to TRBJ1-2; D is perhaps TRBD1 (6 bases). This CDR3 is built from 15 residues. CDR1 is LGHNA and CDR2 is YNFKEQ in the germline V gene. The V and J ends lost 6 bases and 2 bases respectively, with 16 bases between them. The chain's CDR3 is CASRGGGGSNYGYTF. The CDR3 DNA reads TGTGCCAGCAGGGGAGGGGGGGGATCGAACTATGGCTACACCTTC.

Many counts were recorded for this clone. V usage is TRBV14 and J usage is TRBJ2-1, with 7 bases matching TRBD2. Germline trimming cut 4 bases from V and 10 bases from J; bases unmatched to any gene: 10. This CDR3 is 14 amino acids long. Germline-derived CDR1 and CDR2 are SGHDN and FVKESK. DNA for the CDR3: TGTGCCAGCAGCCTCCGCGGGGGTTCAACCGAGCAGTTCTTC. Translating it yields CASSLRGGSTEQFF.